The present T cell receptor beta chain was sequenced within a study of blood T cell repertoires in COVID-19 (dated by TCRdb to 2018 to 2021). A note on the overall study: Samples from collaborators originated in the United States, Italy and Spain and spanned both the acute and convalescent phases of COVID-19. A de-identified subject ID, COVID-19 status, age in years and sex were almost always included in the sample metadata. HLA class I and class II types, where available, came from metadata supplied by the sample provider rather than from assay-based typing. The samples were drawn from the first 160 participants of the ongoing ImmuneRACE study and from 1,254 subjects provided by 6 global collaborators. The material from the prospective study consisted of cDNA or gDNA derived from T cells, B-cell-depleted T cells, or PBMCs. Subjects who had been exposed to COVID-19, were actively infected with it, or had recovered from it provided the deeply sampled blood TCRbeta repertoires that made up the dataset. A freely available public database, intended as a resource for researchers studying the immune response to SARS-CoV-2, is where the repertoires were released.

TCRbeta CDR3 regions were amplified from genomic DNA using the immunoSEQ Assay, a bias-controlled multiplex PCR. As for the authors' bioinformatics: The number of nucleated cells in each sample was estimated from the amplification of reference gene primers within the assay. Sequence reads were collapsed and filtered to measure the absolute abundance of every unique TCRbeta CDR3 rearrangement. For each sample, productive Simpson clonality was calculated as the square root of Simpson's diversity index across productive rearrangements. Here the immuneACCESS table is served through TCRdb, limited to in-frame sequences with V and J called. Missing clones are a known gap in these copies; in checked studies unresolved V genes cover under half, and the rest lacks a known reason. V, J and clone size reflect that table, while D and trimming were determined from the DNA. The sample records under 300,000 clones, roughly 87% of which are singletons. About 6% of the sample is held by the ten biggest clonotypes.

Participants in the prospective study were aged roughly 18 to 100 years, lived in under 30 United States geographic areas, and enrolled through a virtual design. In the prospective study, cohorts were assigned on the basis of participant-reported clinical history obtained from a screening survey and a study questionnaire. Mobile phlebotomists in the prospective study collected whole blood, serum and a nasopharyngeal or oropharyngeal swab from every participant. Over a roughly two-month period, participants in the prospective study had the option of providing additional blood draws and questionnaires. Before DNA extraction, prospective study blood samples were shipped either frozen or at room temperature. Concerning this clone itself: Its antigen remains undetermined. No per-base quality is available; no much larger clone lies one base away.

Study-level results and caveats: The amount of clinical and demographic metadata varied by source and participant and was provided uncurated.

The sequence was collected from a woman in her thirties with acute COVID-19. Input material: PBMCs or T cells enriched from blood (not recorded which).

The sequenced DNA: TGTGCCAGTAGTCGACTAGCGGGCCCCAATGAGCAGTTCTTC. Its coded protein is CASSRLAGPNEQFF. The receptor chain draws on TRBV19 and TRBJ2-1, with 10 middle bases fitting TRBD2. The CDR3 spans 14 residues, from the cysteine through the phenylalanine. Only the CDR3 DNA is retained, 42 bases long and in frame from the first base. Germline trimming: 5 bases from V, 6 bases from J; junction bases outside gene matches: 4. CDR1 and CDR2 were assigned from the germline V gene (reference sequence) as LNHDA and SQIVND.